A single sample gave rise to the 15 T cell receptor beta chains below, sequenced in a study of breast tumors, draining lymph nodes, adjacent tissues. Axillary draining lymph nodes of breast cancer patients supplied the node samples. Using its own MiXCR run on the multiplex PCR reads, TCRdb lists one record per CDR3 protein. Among about 140,000 distinct CDR3 sequences, about 20% were seen once, and the ten largest hold about 2.6%. Input material: axillary lymph node tissue. Receptor source: a female donor with breast cancer. Some clones in this sample may be carry-over from other donors' samples.

There are many counts of this clonotype. The rearrangement uses TRBV4-2 and TRBJ2-3, with 12 bases that match TRBD2. Germline CDR1 is LGHNA and CDR2 is YNFKEQ. CDR3 length equals 17 residues. V lost 0 bases, J lost 1 base, and 2 bases stayed unmatched. CDR3 in amino acids: CASSQDWTSGGTDTQYF. The CDR3, as DNA: TGTGCCAGCAGCCAAGACTGGACTAGCGGGGGCACAGATACGCAGTATTTT.

This clonotype was counted at least ten times. The V gene is TRBV11-1, the J gene TRBJ2-5, with D perhaps matching TRBD2 (5 bases). CDR3 length equals 14 residues. V was shortened by 3 bases and J by 0 bases, with 8 bases between the two germline ends. Per germline, CDR1 SGHAT and CDR2 FQDESV (reference sequence). This CDR3 is CASSLFGNQETQYF. The DNA for the CDR3 is TGTGCCAGCAGCTTGTTCGGGAACCAAGAGACCCAGTACTTC.

This clonotype was detected ten times or more. The V call is TRBV4-1, the J call TRBJ2-1; D gene unclear. Trimming removed 1 base at V and 6 bases at J, with 16 bases between. The CDR3 sequence is 16 residues long. CDR1 is MGHRA and CDR2 is YSYEKL in the germline V gene. CDR3 bases: TGCGCCAGCAGCCAAGTAAAAGGCCCTCTCCCCAATGAGCAGTTCTTC. It specifies CASSQVKGPLPNEQFF.

This clonotype was detected a few times. The chain uses TRBV19 and TRBJ2-4, with D maybe TRBD2 (6 bases). The CDR3 has 14 residues. V lost 1 base, J lost 7 bases, and 11 bases lay in between. Germline V gives CDR1 LNHDA, CDR2 SQIVND (reference sequence). CDR3 in DNA: TGTGCCAGTAGTATAGGTAGCGGCCCGAACATTCAGTACTTC. Protein product: CASSIGSGPNIQYF.

The sample holds many counts of this clonotype. This sequence joins TRBV7-2 and TRBJ2-1, with TRBD2 matching over 7 bases. The germline gives CDR1 SGHTA, CDR2 FQGNSA. V gave up 5 bases and J gave up 8 bases; unmatched junction bases: 12. The length of the CDR3 is 15 residues. DNA of the CDR3: TGTGCCAGCAGCGTGGCCGGGACTAAGTACGATGAGCAGTTCTTC. As protein: CASSVAGTKYDEQFF.

Comments on this clonotype: Just one base apart from a much larger clone, this may be a read error. The rearrangement uses TRBV3-1 and TRBJ2-7; 10 bases align to TRBD2. The germline gives CDR1 LGHDT, CDR2 YNNKEL (reference sequence). The CDR3 totals 16 residues. The CDR3 coding sequence is TGTGCCAGCGGCCAAGGATCTGGGCTAGCGGGAGTCGAGCAGTACTTC. Its translation: CASGQGSGLAGVEQYF.

There are many counts of this clonotype. This rearrangement joins TRBV2 to TRBJ1-5, with 8 bases aligning to TRBD1. The CDR3 consists of 13 residues. V trimming: 3 bases; J trimming: 6 bases; junction bases outside the gene matches: 1. The germline gives CDR1 SNHLY, CDR2 FYNNEI. DNA of the CDR3: TGTGCCAGCAGTGACACAGGGGGTCAGCCCCAGCATTTT. It yields the protein CASSDTGGQPQHF. The complete variable domain, with remaining parts taken from reference TRBV2 and TRBJ1-5, reads EPEVTQTPSHQVTQMGQEVILRCVPISNHLYFYWYRQILGQKVEFLVSFYNNEISEKSEIFDDQFSVERPDGSNFTLKIRSTKLEDSAMYFCASSDTGGQPQHFGDGTRLSIL.

Concerning this clonotype itself: A junction end diverges from the germline sequence, so it may reflect a read error. The J gene is TRBJ2-7, the V gene TRBV30; tentatively, D is TRBD1 (5 bases). Germline V gene data show CDR1 as GTSNPN and CDR2 as SVGIG (reference sequence). This CDR3 has 14 amino acids. The CDR3 spells CAWGVGPGSSEQYF. The CDR3 region has the DNA TGTGCCTGGGGTGTAGGTCCAGGGTCCTCCGAGCAGTACTTC. Filled out from reference TRBV30 and TRBJ2-7, the complete variable domain reads SQTIHQWPATLVQPVGSPLSLECTVEGTSNPNLYWYRQAAGRGLQLLFYSVGIGQISSEVPQNLSASRPQDRQFILSSKKLLLSDSGFYLCAWGVGPGSSEQYFGPGTRLTVT.

This clonotype came up many times. The gene calls are TRBV19 and TRBJ2-5; no definite D call. Germline V gene data show CDR1 as LNHDA and CDR2 as SQIVND (reference sequence). V lost 8 bases to trimming and J lost 5 bases, with 6 bases between them. The CDR3 is 10 amino acids. CDR3 nucleotides: TGTGCCAGTGGTTACGAGACCCAGTACTTC. Its translation: CASGYETQYF.

The chain recombines TRBV6-5 with TRBJ2-3; TRBD2 is a possible D gene (6 bases). Trimming removed 6 bases from V and 2 bases from J, with 18 bases in between. The CDR3 consists of 16 residues. Germline loops: CDR1 MNHEY, CDR2 SVGAGI. This CDR3 is CASRRGLAGFTDTQYF. DNA for the CDR3: TGTGCCAGCAGACGCGGACTGGCGGGGTTCACAGATACGCAGTATTTT.

The CDR3 sequence: CASRSPQKTYNEQFF. In DNA form, the CDR3 reads TGTGCCAGCAGGAGCCCTCAAAAGACCTACAATGAGCAGTTCTTC. The gene calls are TRBV6-1 and TRBJ2-1; D not resolved. Germline-derived CDR1 and CDR2 are MNHNS and SASEGT. Between the trimmed V and J ends, which lost 6 bases and 2 bases, there was a span of 14 bases. CDR3 length: 15 amino acids.

The V gene is TRBV20-1, the J gene TRBJ2-1; weak D call: TRBD2 (6 bases). Germline CDR1 is DFQATT and CDR2 is SNEGSKA (reference sequence). There are 16 residues in the CDR3. The V end lost 5 bases, the J end lost 5 bases, and 22 bases lay between the germline ends. CDR3 DNA sequence: TGCAGTGCTCAGAGAAAGTCCGGGAGAAGGAACAATGAGCAGTTCTTC. Its protein is CSAQRKSGRRNNEQFF.

The chain combines TRBV20-1 with TRBJ2-7, with D maybe TRBD1 (6 bases). Deletions cut 3 bases from V and 3 bases from J, with 15 bases between. Germline V lookup: CDR1 DFQATT, CDR2 SNEGSKA (reference sequence). The CDR3 has 14 amino acids. CDR3 protein: CSARGDTPRYEQYF. Written as DNA, the CDR3 is TGCAGTGCTAGGGGGGACACGCCACGCTACGAGCAGTACTTC.

In its sample, this clonotype was seen many times. The chain combines TRBV11-2 with TRBJ2-5; D may be TRBD2 (5 bases). This CDR3 has 12 amino acids. Germline assignment: CDR1 SGHAT and CDR2 FQNNGV. V lost 2 bases, J lost 5 bases, and 6 bases lay in between. For the CDR3, the DNA is TGTGCCAGCAGCTTAAGGAGGGAGACCCAGTACTTC. This gives the protein CASSLRRETQYF. The whole variable domain, filled in from reference TRBV11-2 and TRBJ2-5, reads EAGVAQSPRYKIIEKRQSVAFWCNPISGHATLYWYQQILGQGPKLLIQFQNNGVVDDSQLPKDRFSAERLKGVDSTLKIQPAKLEDSAVYLCASSLRRETQYFGPGTRLLVL.

This clonotype was seen many times. The rearrangement uses TRBV7-2 and TRBJ1-2; D gene uncertain. The CDR3 spans 15 residues. V lost 1 base to trimming and J lost 4 bases, with 13 bases between them. Germline V CDR1 and CDR2: SGHTA, FQGNSA. CDR3 coding DNA: TGTGCCAGCAGCTTAGAAGGTTATCCCTTCTATGGCTACACCTTC. Amino acid sequence: CASSLEGYPFYGYTF.